This T cell receptor beta chain was profiled in a study of tumor-infiltrating lymphocytes in primary liver carcinoma. Reverse transcription of about 500 ng total RNA with a constant-region primer produced TCR beta cDNA. Each TCR beta library was derived from three nested multiplex PCR rounds that employed slightly modified ARM-PCR. The two initial PCR rounds, nine to eleven cycles each, used TRBV1-TRBV30 forward and C-beta reverse primers. MiXCR was run by TCRdb on the multiplex PCR reads, yielding one entry per CDR3 protein. The profile shows more than 100,000 distinct CDR3 sequences, 50% to 65% of them singletons. With respect to this clonotype: A read error may be the cause here, since a much bigger clone is one base away. Likely a read error: the CDR3 ends without its conserved phenylalanine or tryptophan.

Unsorted bulk tissue, roughly 20-34 mg of it, served as the source for co-extraction of RNA and DNA. Germline assignment: CDR1 SQVTM and CDR2 ANQGSEA. The CDR3 totals 14 residues. With 7 bases removed from V and 3 bases from J, the gap between germline ends came to 18 bases. Sequences were obtained from liver tumor tissue from sampling region 1. Indicated subset: tumor region T1, superior pole. This rearrangement joins TRBV29-1 to TRBJ1-1; possible D gene TRBD1, 6 bases. The TCR sequence derives from a woman aged 55-69 years with primary liver carcinoma and hepatitis B virus infection. CDR3 sequence reads: CSGDRGGADTEAFL. In DNA, the CDR3 is TGCAGCGGGGACCGGGGGGGGGCGGACACTGAAGCTTTCTTA.